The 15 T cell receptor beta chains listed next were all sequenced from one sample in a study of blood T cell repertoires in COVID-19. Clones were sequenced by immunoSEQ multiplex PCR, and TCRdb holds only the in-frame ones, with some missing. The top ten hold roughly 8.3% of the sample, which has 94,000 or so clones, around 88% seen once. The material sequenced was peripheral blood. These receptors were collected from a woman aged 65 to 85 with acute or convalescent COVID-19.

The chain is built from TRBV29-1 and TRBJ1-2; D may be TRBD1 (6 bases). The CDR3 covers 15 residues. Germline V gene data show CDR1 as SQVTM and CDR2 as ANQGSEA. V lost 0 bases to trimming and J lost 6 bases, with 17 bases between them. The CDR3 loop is CSVEEVGAGWDGYTF. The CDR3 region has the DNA TGCAGCGTTGAAGAAGTGGGGGCTGGTTGGGATGGCTACACCTTC.

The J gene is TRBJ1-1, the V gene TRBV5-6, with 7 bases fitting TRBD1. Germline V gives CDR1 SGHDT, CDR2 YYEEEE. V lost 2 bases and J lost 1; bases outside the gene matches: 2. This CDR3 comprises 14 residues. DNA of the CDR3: TGTGCCAGCAGCTTTTGGGACAGGAACACTGAAGCTTTCTTT. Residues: CASSFWDRNTEAFF.

CDR3 amino acids: CASSPNRFYEQYF. Here the CDR3 DNA reads TGTGCCAGCAGTCCGAACAGGTTCTACGAGCAGTACTTC. V is TRBV28 and J is TRBJ2-7; D might be TRBD1 (5 bases). CDR3 length: 13 residues. Germline V gene data show CDR1 as MDHEN and CDR2 as SYDVKM. V gave up 5 bases and J gave up 3 bases, with 11 bases separating them.

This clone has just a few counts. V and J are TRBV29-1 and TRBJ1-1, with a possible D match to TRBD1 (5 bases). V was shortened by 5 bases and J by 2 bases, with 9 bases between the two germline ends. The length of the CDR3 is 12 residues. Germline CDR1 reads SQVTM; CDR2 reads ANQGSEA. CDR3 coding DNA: TGCAGCGTTTATCAGGGCAACACTGAAGCTTTCTTT. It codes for CSVYQGNTEAFF.

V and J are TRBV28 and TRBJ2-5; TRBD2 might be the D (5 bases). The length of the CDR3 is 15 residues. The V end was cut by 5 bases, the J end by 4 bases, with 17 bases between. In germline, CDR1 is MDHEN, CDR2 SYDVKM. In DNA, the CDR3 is TGTGCCAGCAGTCTGATTGACTTGGGGAGAGAGACCCAGTACTTC. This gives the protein CASSLIDLGRETQYF. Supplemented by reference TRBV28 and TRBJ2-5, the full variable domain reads DVKVTQSSRYLVKRTGEKVFLECVQDMDHENMFWYRQDPGLGLRLIYFSYDVKMKEKGDIPEGYSVSREKKERFSLILESASTNQTSMYLCASSLIDLGRETQYFGPGTRLLVL.

CDR3 loop: CASSRLGTDSYEQYF. Written as DNA, the CDR3 is TGTGCCAGCAGCCGCCTTGGGACTGACTCCTACGAGCAGTACTTC. The chain is built from TRBV5-4 and TRBJ2-7, with D perhaps matching TRBD2 (6 bases). The germline V gene has CDR1 SGHNT and CDR2 YYREEE (reference sequence). There are 15 residues in the CDR3. The V end was cut by 4 bases, the J end by 0 bases, with 14 bases between. Looking up the rest from reference TRBV5-4 and TRBJ2-7 gives the full variable domain: ETGVTQSPTHLIKTRGQQVTLRCSSQSGHNTVSWYQQALGQGPQFIFQYYREEENGRGNFPPRFSGLQFPNYSSELNVNALELDDSALYLCASSRLGTDSYEQYFGPGTRLTVT.

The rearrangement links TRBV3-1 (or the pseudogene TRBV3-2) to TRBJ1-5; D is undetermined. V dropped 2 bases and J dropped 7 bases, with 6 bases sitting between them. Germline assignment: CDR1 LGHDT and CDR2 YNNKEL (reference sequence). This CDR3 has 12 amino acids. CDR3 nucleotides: TGTGCCAGCAGCCAATCAGGCCAGCCCCAGCATTTT. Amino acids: CASSQSGQPQHF.

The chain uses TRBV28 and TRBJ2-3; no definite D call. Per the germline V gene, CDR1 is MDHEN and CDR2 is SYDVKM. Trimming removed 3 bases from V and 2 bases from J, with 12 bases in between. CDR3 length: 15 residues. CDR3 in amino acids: CASSLADSPTDTQYF. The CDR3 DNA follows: TGTGCCAGCAGTTTGGCAGATAGCCCCACAGATACGCAGTATTTT.

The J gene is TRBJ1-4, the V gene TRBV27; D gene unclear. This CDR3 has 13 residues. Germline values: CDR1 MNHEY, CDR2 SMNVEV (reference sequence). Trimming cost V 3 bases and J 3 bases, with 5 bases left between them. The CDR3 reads CASSLEPNEKLFF. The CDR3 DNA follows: TGTGCCAGCAGTTTGGAGCCTAATGAAAAACTGTTTTTT.

This CDR3 reads CSVEGGGGRLYGYTF. CDR3 bases: TGCAGCGTTGAAGGAGGGGGGGGACGTCTCTATGGCTACACCTTC. The gene calls are TRBV29-1 and TRBJ1-2, with a tentative D call TRBD1 (6 bases). The ends were cut back, 1 base at V and 4 bases at J, with 16 bases in the middle. The germline V gene has CDR1 SQVTM and CDR2 ANQGSEA. The CDR3 spans 15 residues.

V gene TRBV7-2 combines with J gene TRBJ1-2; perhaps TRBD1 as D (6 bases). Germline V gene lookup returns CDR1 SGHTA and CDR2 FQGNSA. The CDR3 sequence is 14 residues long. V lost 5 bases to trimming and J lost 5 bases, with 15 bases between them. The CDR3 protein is CASSHNREGYGYTF. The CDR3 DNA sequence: TGTGCCAGCAGCCACAACAGGGAAGGGTATGGCTACACCTTC.

CDR3 residues: CASSLLAGAYEQYF. The CDR3 coding sequence is TGCGCCAGCAGCCTACTAGCGGGTGCCTACGAGCAGTACTTC. This sequence joins TRBV4-1 and TRBJ2-7; TRBD2 aligns across 9 bases. V lost 4 bases and J lost 2; bases outside the gene matches: 3. Looked up from germline, CDR1 is MGHRA and CDR2 is YSYEKL. There are 14 residues in the CDR3.

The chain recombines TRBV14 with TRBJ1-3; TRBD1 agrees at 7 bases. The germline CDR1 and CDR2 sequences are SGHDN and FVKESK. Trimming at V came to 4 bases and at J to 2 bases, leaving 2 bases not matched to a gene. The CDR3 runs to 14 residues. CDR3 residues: CASSRTGAGNTIYF. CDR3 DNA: TGTGCCAGCAGCCGAACAGGGGCTGGAAACACCATATATTTT.

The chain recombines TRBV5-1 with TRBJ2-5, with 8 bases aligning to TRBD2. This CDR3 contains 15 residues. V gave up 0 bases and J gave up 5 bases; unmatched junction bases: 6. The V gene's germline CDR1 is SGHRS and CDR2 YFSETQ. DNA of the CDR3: TGCGCCAGCAGCTTGGACGGGGGGGCCCCGGAGACCCAGTACTTC. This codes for CASSLDGGAPETQYF.

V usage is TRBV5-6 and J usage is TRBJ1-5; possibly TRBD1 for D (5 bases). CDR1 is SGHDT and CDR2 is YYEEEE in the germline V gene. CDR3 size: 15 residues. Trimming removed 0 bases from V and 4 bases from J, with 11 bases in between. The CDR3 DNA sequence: TGTGCCAGCAGCTTGGCCGGGGGTAGGAATCAGCCCCAGCATTTT. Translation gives CASSLAGGRNQPQHF.